The present T cell receptor beta chain was sequenced within a study of blood T cell repertoires in COVID-19. Trimming took 1 base from V and 1 from J, leaving 4 bases between them. This CDR3 contains 13 residues. CDR1 and CDR2 (germline): SNHLY, FYNNEI. Per the original data handling: Amplifying reference gene primers gave estimates of nucleated cell counts. The method was immunoSEQ multiplex PCR; TCRdb's version includes in-frame clones alone and lacks a portion of them. Clone size and the V and J calls come from that table; the DNA yielded D and trimming. The sample includes under 450,000 clones, around 88% of them seen just once. Followed longitudinally, the Seattle patients had been enrolled during active infection.

The sequenced sample was peripheral blood. The clonotype originates from a woman in her 50s with COVID-19, enrolled during active disease. V usage is TRBV2 and J usage is TRBJ2-5; D ambiguous. This chain's CDR3 is CASSEDRQETQYF. The CDR3 region has the DNA TGTGCCAGCAGTGAAGATCGCCAAGAGACCCAGTACTTC.